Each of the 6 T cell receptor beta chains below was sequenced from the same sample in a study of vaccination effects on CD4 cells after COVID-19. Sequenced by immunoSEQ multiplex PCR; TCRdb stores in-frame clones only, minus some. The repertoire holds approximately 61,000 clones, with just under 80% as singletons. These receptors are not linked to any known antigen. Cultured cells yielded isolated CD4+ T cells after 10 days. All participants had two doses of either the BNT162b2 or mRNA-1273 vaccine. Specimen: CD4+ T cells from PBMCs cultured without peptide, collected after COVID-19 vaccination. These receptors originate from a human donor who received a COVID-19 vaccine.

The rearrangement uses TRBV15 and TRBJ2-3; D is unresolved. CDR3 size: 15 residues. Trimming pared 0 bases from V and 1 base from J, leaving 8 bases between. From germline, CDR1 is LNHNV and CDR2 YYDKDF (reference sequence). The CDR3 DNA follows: TGTGCCACCAGCAGAGATTACCAGCGCACAGATACGCAGTATTTT. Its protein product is CATSRDYQRTDTQYF.

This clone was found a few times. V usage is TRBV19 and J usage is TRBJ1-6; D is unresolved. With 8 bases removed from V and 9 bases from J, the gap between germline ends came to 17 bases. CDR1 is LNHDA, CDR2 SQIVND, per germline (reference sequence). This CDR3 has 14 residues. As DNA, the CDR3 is TGTGCCAGTGGGGTCCGGGGAGACATTTCACCCCTCCACTTT. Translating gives CASGVRGDISPLHF.

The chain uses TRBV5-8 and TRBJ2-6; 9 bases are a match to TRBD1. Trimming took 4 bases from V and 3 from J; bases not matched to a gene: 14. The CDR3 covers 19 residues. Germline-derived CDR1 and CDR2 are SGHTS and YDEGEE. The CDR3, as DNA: TGTGCCAGCAGCCCCCGTTTTTGGACAGGGGTGGTTGGGGCCAACGTCCTGACTTTC. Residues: CASSPRFWTGVVGANVLTF.

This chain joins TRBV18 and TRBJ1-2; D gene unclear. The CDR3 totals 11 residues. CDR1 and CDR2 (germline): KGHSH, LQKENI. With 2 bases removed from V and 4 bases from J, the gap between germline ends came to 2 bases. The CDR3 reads CASSPSYGYTF. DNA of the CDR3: TGTGCCAGCTCACCAAGCTATGGCTACACCTTC.

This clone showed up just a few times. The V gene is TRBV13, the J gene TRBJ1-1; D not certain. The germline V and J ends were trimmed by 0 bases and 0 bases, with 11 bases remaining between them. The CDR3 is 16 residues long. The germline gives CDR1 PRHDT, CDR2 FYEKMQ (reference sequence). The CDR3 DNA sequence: TGTGCCAGCAGCTTAGGCCTTGGAGGTATGAACACTGAAGCTTTCTTT. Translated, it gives CASSLGLGGMNTEAFF.

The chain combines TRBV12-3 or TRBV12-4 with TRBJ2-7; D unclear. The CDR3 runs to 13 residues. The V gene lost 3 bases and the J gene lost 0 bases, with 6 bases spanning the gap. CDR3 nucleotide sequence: TGTGCCAGCAGTTTGTCAGCCTCCTACGAGCAGTACTTC. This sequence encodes CASSLSASYEQYF.